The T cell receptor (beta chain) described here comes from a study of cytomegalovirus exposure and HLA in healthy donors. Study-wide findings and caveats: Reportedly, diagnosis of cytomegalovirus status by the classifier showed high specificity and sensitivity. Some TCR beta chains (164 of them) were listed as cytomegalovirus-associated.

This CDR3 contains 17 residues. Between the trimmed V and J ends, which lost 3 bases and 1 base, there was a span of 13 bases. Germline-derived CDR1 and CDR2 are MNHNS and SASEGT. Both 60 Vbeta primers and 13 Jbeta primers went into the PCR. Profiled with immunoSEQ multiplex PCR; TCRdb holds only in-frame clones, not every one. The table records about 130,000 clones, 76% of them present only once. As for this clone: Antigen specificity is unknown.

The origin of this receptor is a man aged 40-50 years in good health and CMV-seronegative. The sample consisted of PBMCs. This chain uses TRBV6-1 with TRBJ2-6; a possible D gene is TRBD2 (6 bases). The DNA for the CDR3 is TGTGCCAGCAGTGAGGGTTTCGGGGGATCTGGGGCCAACGTCCTGACTTTC. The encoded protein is CASSEGFGGSGANVLTF.